This TCR beta chain was captured by sequencing in a study of post-analysis software for immune sequencing data (dated by TCRdb to 2014 to 2015). At the level of the whole study: Disease courses on record covered relapsing-remitting, secondary progressive and progressive-relapsing multiple sclerosis, though some patients had no subtype annotation. The multiple sclerosis patient repertoires were compared with some twelve previously published healthy control repertoires from donors aged about 6 to 26 years. A subset of samples was prepared in parallel using single-end sample barcoding, then pooled and co-amplified after Illumina adapter ligation.

The germline V gene specifies SQVTM as CDR1 and ANQGSEA as CDR2. The CDR3 numbers 12 residues from cysteine through phenylalanine. Only the CDR3 DNA stays, 36 bases, in frame from base 1. V is cut back by 6 bases and J by 9 bases, with 3 bases in the junction unmatched. Results the study describes overall, beyond this receptor: Direct clustering with F measure showed strong co-clustering of samples prepared in the same batch, prompting a batch-effect correction. Compared with controls, multiple sclerosis patients had significantly lower normalized Chao1 diversity, a finding suggesting substantial peripheral T-cell clonal expansion. The multiple sclerosis patient group was slightly younger than the control group. Patients showed significantly higher frequencies than controls for five TRBV segments, among them TRBV5-6, TRBV5-1 and TRBV20-1.

TCR beta repertoires were profiled from peripheral blood of under 15 young patients with multiple sclerosis to demonstrate the VDJtools post-analysis software. The multiple sclerosis patients were children and adolescents between roughly 6 and 16 years of age. Library generation was performed with PCR. Reads for this sample came from an Illumina HiSeq 2500. To reduce PCR and sequencing biases, unique molecular identifiers were incorporated into the TCR beta cDNA libraries. Roughly 500,000 cDNA molecules were obtained for every 1 to 10 million input T cells, so each molecule roughly corresponded to one T cell. The patient libraries were prepared and sequenced with the same protocol used for the earlier healthy control dataset. Within a given batch, samples were prepared together, multiplexed and sequenced on the same HiSeq lane. Per the original workflow: MIGEC was used to process the raw barcoded reads, and molecular identifier groups with only a single read were discarded before consensus assembly and CDR3 extraction. Clonotype tables were post-analysed with VDJtools, and diversity was normalized by down-sampling all datasets to the smallest sample size. To correct batch-related cross-sample contamination, repertoire overlap clustering matched CDR3 amino acid sequences but not nucleotide sequences. TCRdb itself trimmed the public reads at Q25 with fastp, ran MiXCR and retained productive beta chains. Entries that share a CDR3 protein sequence are merged under the most common genes and DNA. For this entry, the V and J calls and clone size follow TCRdb and not the study's own pipeline. Recorded for this sample are fewer than 850,000 distinct CDR3 sequences; about 27% of them occurred a single time. Jointly, the top ten make up roughly 0.53% of the sample.

Remarks on this clonotype: The antigen this receptor binds is unknown. No base quality information exists; no much larger clone differs at one position.

The sequencing input was blood. This clonotype was obtained from a girl aged 5 to 17 with multiple sclerosis. The sequence joins TRBV29-1 to TRBJ1-5; 12 central nucleotides agree with TRBD1. CDR3 protein: CSVGTGGRPQHF. The sequenced DNA: TGCAGCGTGGGGACAGGGGGCCGGCCCCAGCATTTT. Reference TRBV29-1 and TRBJ1-5 genes cover what lies past the CDR3, so the full variable domain is SAVISQKPSRDICQRGTSLTIQCQVDSQVTMMFWYRQQPGQSLTLIATANQGSEATYESGFVIDKFPISRPNLTFSTLTVSNMSPEDSSIYLCSVGTGGRPQHFGDGTRLSIL.